These T cell receptor beta chains were read from a single sample in a study of neurological immune-mediated disorders. From the 5' RACE reads, TCRdb called clonotypes with MiXCR, one entry per CDR3 protein. This sample has some 66,000 distinct CDR3 sequences; approximately 4.2% occur once, and the top ten carry roughly 2.6%. The sample was PBMCs. These receptors originate from a man aged 50-60 years with multiple sclerosis. Both conserved end residues are part of each CDR3.

>TRBV7-9
CASSFPGARIYGYTF
>TRBV12-3/TRBV12-4
CASSSSSRDRITGELFF
>TRBV15
CATKPGQGINQPQHF
>TRBV5-1
CASSLPSSSYNEQFF
>TRBV29-1
CSVEDCQGAYETQYF
>TRBV29-1
CSVAFWGTGKSRAFF
>TRBV7-2
CASSSPVGDSPLHF
>TRBV12-3/TRBV12-4
CASRGGPPDPGELFF
>TRBV6-5
CASSVSWSAGNQPQHF
>TRBV5-1
CASSLLGVKDQPQNF
>TRBV20-1
CSTAPAEGYTF
>TRBV7-2
CASTPQGATGNTIYF
>TRBV4-1
CASSQDVSRGRNIQYF
>TRBV20-1
CSARGRGADTQYF
>TRBV7-6
CASSPRTGGTYEQYF
>TRBV9
CASSVRGAQETQYF
>TRBV5-1
CASSLLESNTEAFF
>TRBV7-2
CASSSHPQQKTQETQYF
>TRBV12-5
CASGLAGGGYTF